The 19 T cell receptor beta chains below all came from one sample that was sequenced in a study of blood T cell repertoires in COVID-19. Using immunoSEQ multiplex PCR, the repertoire was profiled, and TCRdb retains in-frame clones only, with some absent. Among around 310,000 clones listed, over 70% were seen once. Source material: PBMCs or T cells enriched from blood (not recorded which). The receptors stem from a man aged 30-40 years who had recovered from COVID-19.

J is TRBJ2-7 and V is TRBV7-6, with 10 bases lining up with TRBD1. Germline loops: CDR1 SGHVS, CDR2 FNYEAQ. This CDR3 region has 15 residues. V shed 2 bases, J shed 2 bases, and the junction held 3 bases outside the gene matches. The CDR3 region is CASSLQGTGAYEQYF. The CDR3 region has the DNA TGTGCCAGCAGCTTACAGGGGACAGGGGCCTACGAGCAGTACTTC.

The chain uses TRBV24-1 and TRBJ1-5; D possibly corresponds to TRBD1 (6 bases). The CDR3 contains 14 residues. Germline assignment: CDR1 KGHDR and CDR2 SFDVKD. The V and J ends lost 4 bases and 7 bases respectively, with 13 bases between them. As DNA, the CDR3 is TGTGCCACCAGTGAACCCGACAGGAGACAGCCCCAGCATTTT. Encoded protein: CATSEPDRRQPQHF.

This chain links TRBV7-2 with TRBJ2-7; TRBD1 agrees at 7 bases. Unmatched junction bases numbered 16, after V lost 5 bases and J lost 0 bases. The CDR3 contains 18 residues. The germline CDR1 and CDR2 sequences are SGHTA and FQGNSA. Here the CDR3 reads CASSARDSQERSSYEQYF. CDR3 coding DNA: TGTGCCAGCAGCGCCCGGGACAGCCAAGAAAGAAGCTCCTACGAGCAGTACTTC.

The V call is TRBV5-1, the J call TRBJ1-6; 9 bases are shared with TRBD1. The germline gives CDR1 SGHRS, CDR2 YFSETQ. The CDR3 length is 16 residues. Trimming at V came to 2 bases and at J to 9 bases, leaving 9 bases not matched to a gene. The CDR3 nucleotides read TGCGCCAGCAGCTTCTCCGGGACAGGGTTGTTTTCACCCCTCCACTTT. Encoded protein: CASSFSGTGLFSPLHF.

The chain uses TRBV28 and TRBJ1-1, with D possibly TRBD1 on 6 matching bases. This CDR3 region has 14 residues. Deletions cut 3 bases from V and 4 bases from J, with 12 bases between. Germline values: CDR1 MDHEN, CDR2 SYDVKM. For the CDR3, the DNA is TGTGCCAGCAGTTTGGGGGGGCCAGGCACTGAAGCTTTCTTT. Amino acids: CASSLGGPGTEAFF.

V usage is TRBV10-3 and J usage is TRBJ1-5, with D possibly matching TRBD1 (5 bases). This CDR3 has 14 amino acids. Trimming cost V 5 bases and J 4 bases, with 12 bases left between them. The germline V gene encodes CDR1 ENHRY and CDR2 SYGVKD. This chain's CDR3 is CAISSEAGNQPQHF. Written as DNA, the CDR3 is TGTGCCATCAGTTCAGAAGCAGGGAATCAGCCCCAGCATTTT.

The chain combines TRBV28 with TRBJ2-3; TRBD1 agrees at 7 bases. With 8 bases clipped from V and 1 base from J, the junction kept 3 bases outside the gene matches. The germline V gene encodes CDR1 MDHEN and CDR2 SYDVKM. This CDR3 is built from 13 residues. CDR3 nucleotides: TGTGCCAGCCAGGGGACAGGCACAGATACGCAGTATTTT. It specifies CASQGTGTDTQYF. The whole variable domain, remainder taken from reference TRBV28 and TRBJ2-3, is DVKVTQSSRYLVKRTGEKVFLECVQDMDHENMFWYRQDPGLGLRLIYFSYDVKMKEKGDIPEGYSVSREKKERFSLILESASTNQTSMYLCASQGTGTDTQYFGPGTRLTVL.

The genes are TRBV23-1 and TRBJ2-6; 8 positions match TRBD1. TRBV23-1 is reported as an ORF; its role is uncertain. This CDR3 is 17 amino acids long. Unmatched junction bases numbered 11, after V lost 6 bases and J lost 4 bases. This chain's CDR3 is CASSQYLRGLGANVLTF. As DNA, the CDR3 is TGCGCCAGCAGCCAGTACCTCAGGGGGCTCGGGGCCAACGTCCTGACTTTC.

The V gene is TRBV7-2, the J gene TRBJ2-5, with D unresolved. CDR3 length: 14 residues. Germline V gives CDR1 SGHTA, CDR2 FQGNSA. V was shortened by 3 bases and J by 6 bases, with 14 bases between the two germline ends. CDR3 in DNA: TGTGCCAGCAGCTTGGCAGGTAGAGTGAAGACCCAGTACTTC. Its protein product is CASSLAGRVKTQYF.

Of note for this clone: The sample contains more than one DNA sequence encoding this CDR3. The V and J genes are TRBV27 and TRBJ1-1; D might be TRBD1 (5 bases). CDR1 and CDR2 from the germline V gene are MNHEY and SMNVEV (reference sequence). V lost 2 bases and J 3 bases, leaving 7 bases between the germline ends. CDR3 size: 13 residues. The CDR3 region has the DNA TGTGCCAGCAGTTTACGGGGGTACACTGAAGCTTTCTTT. Protein sequence: CASSLRGYTEAFF.

The chain employs TRBV2 and TRBJ1-1; D may be TRBD1 (5 bases). Germline V lookup: CDR1 SNHLY, CDR2 FYNNEI. The V gene lost 6 bases and the J gene lost 0 bases, with 8 bases spanning the gap. The CDR3 spans 13 residues. DNA for the CDR3: TGTGCCAGCAGAGGACAATTGAACACTGAAGCTTTCTTT. Its translation is CASRGQLNTEAFF. The whole variable domain, filled in from reference TRBV2 and TRBJ1-1, reads EPEVTQTPSHQVTQMGQEVILRCVPISNHLYFYWYRQILGQKVEFLVSFYNNEISEKSEIFDDQFSVERPDGSNFTLKIRSTKLEDSAMYFCASRGQLNTEAFFGQGTRLTVV.

The chain links TRBV2 to TRBJ2-3; no firm D call. Germline assignment: CDR1 SNHLY and CDR2 FYNNEI. V was trimmed by 9 bases and J by 6 bases, leaving 22 bases between them. The CDR3 has 15 amino acids. CDR3 amino acids: CASPLGSPAGDTQYF. In DNA form, the CDR3 reads TGTGCCAGTCCGCTTGGCTCCCCGGCCGGGGATACGCAGTATTTT.

The V gene is TRBV13, the J gene TRBJ2-2; 7 bases line up with TRBD1. V lost 1 base and J lost 3; bases outside the gene matches: 5. Germline V gives CDR1 PRHDT, CDR2 FYEKMQ (reference sequence). This CDR3 region has 16 residues. The CDR3 DNA sequence: TGTGCCAGCAGCTTAGAATCGCAGGGGGACACCGGGGAGCTGTTTTTT. Translation gives CASSLESQGDTGELFF.

The V call is TRBV5-4, the J call TRBJ2-7; weak D call: TRBD1 (6 bases). CDR3 length: 13 residues. CDR1 is SGHNT and CDR2 is YYREEE in the germline V gene (reference sequence). V lost 4 bases and J lost 6, with 14 bases in between. CDR3 in amino acids: CASSQYRVGEQYF. Here the CDR3 DNA reads TGTGCCAGCAGCCAATACAGGGTCGGCGAGCAGTACTTC.

The chain joins TRBV28 to TRBJ2-7, with a possible D match to TRBD1 (6 bases). The CDR3 loop spans 12 amino acids. Trimming removed 6 bases from V and 3 bases from J, with 9 bases in between. Germline CDR1 and CDR2: MDHEN and SYDVKM. The CDR3 protein is CASRGGDYEQYF. In DNA form, the CDR3 reads TGTGCCAGCAGAGGGGGAGACTACGAGCAGTACTTC.

J is TRBJ1-5 and V is TRBV6-5; no definite D call. Germline V gene sequence: CDR1 MNHEY, CDR2 SVGAGI. Trimming removed 0 bases at V and 4 bases at J, with 10 bases between. The CDR3 spans 15 residues. The CDR3 DNA reads TGTGCCAGCAGTTACTCGAGGCGAGGGAATCAGCCCCAGCATTTT. As protein: CASSYSRRGNQPQHF.

The J gene is TRBJ2-2, the V gene TRBV4-1; 8 bases are shared with TRBD1. Germline assignment: CDR1 MGHRA and CDR2 YSYEKL. The ends lost 3 bases at V and 2 bases at J; junction bases unmatched: 5. The CDR3 is 16 amino acids. The CDR3 loop is CASSQDGTGNTGELFF. CDR3 bases: TGCGCCAGCAGCCAGGACGGGACAGGAAACACCGGGGAGCTGTTTTTT.

This clone has just a few counts. The rearrangement joins TRBV7-9 to TRBJ2-1; TRBD1 agrees at 7 bases. The CDR3 consists of 16 residues. Germline V gives CDR1 SEHNR, CDR2 FQNEAQ (reference sequence). The V gene end was trimmed by 8 bases and the J gene end by 7 bases; junction bases not matched to a gene: 17. CDR3: CASPILRQGRGNEQFF. The DNA of the CDR3 is TGTGCCAGCCCGATCCTCAGACAGGGTCGGGGTAATGAGCAGTTCTTC.

This clone was detected only a few times. The genes are TRBV27 and TRBJ1-5; TRBD1 matches 7 bases. Losses at the gene ends were 8 bases for V and 4 bases for J; bases not matched to a gene: 11. CDR1 MNHEY and CDR2 SMNVEV come from the germline V gene (reference sequence). The CDR3 totals 15 residues. The CDR3 nucleotides read TGTGCCAGCTCCCGGGGGACAGTCGCGAATCAGCCCCAGCATTTT. This encodes CASSRGTVANQPQHF.